The 28 T cell receptor beta chains reported below all come from one sample, sequenced in a study of OX40 agonist ivuxolimab in advanced cancers. Repertoires were generated with immunoSEQ multiplex PCR, while TCRdb's copy carries only in-frame clones and drops some. This table holds about 66,000 clones, approximately 81% found once. The sequenced sample was CD4+ or CD8+ T cells sorted from blood, obtained in a trial of the OX40 agonist ivuxolimab. The receptors were gathered from an adult with an advanced solid tumor such as melanoma, head and neck, liver or kidney cancer.

This clone was counted a single time. The chain is built from TRBV19 and TRBJ1-2; 8 nucleotides align to TRBD1. CDR1 is LNHDA and CDR2 is SQIVND in the germline V gene (reference sequence). Trimming cost V 6 bases and J 3 bases; bases outside gene matches: 3. The CDR3 runs to 13 residues. CDR3 sequence reads: CASRSTGDYGYTF. The DNA for the CDR3 is TGTGCCAGTAGGTCGACAGGGGACTATGGCTACACCTTC.

The chain carries TRBV13 and TRBJ2-3, with D perhaps matching TRBD1 or TRBD2 (5 bases each). V was pared by 5 bases and J by 1 base, with 13 bases between. The CDR3 extends over 15 amino acids. The germline gives CDR1 PRHDT, CDR2 FYEKMQ (reference sequence). The CDR3 bases are TGTGCCAGCAGCCGACGACGGGACGGCACAGATACGCAGTATTTT. Protein: CASSRRRDGTDTQYF.

The CDR3 DNA reads as TGTGCCAGCAGCTTAGAATCCTACAATGAGCAGTTCTTC. Encoded protein: CASSLESYNEQFF. The chain has TRBV7-2 and TRBJ2-1; D gene ambiguous. CDR1 SGHTA and CDR2 FQGNSA come from the germline V gene. CDR3 length: 13 amino acids. Trimming removed 1 base from V and 1 base from J, with 2 bases in between.

The chain is built from TRBV19 and TRBJ1-1, with 9 bases lining up with TRBD1. CDR3 length equals 15 residues. Germline assignment: CDR1 LNHDA and CDR2 SQIVND (reference sequence). J gave up 2 bases and V 2 bases, and 3 bases lay outside the gene matches. CDR3 DNA sequence: TGTGCCAGTAGTATACTGGGACAGGGCAACACTGAAGCTTTCTTT. It codes for CASSILGQGNTEAFF.

The chain recombines TRBV6-5 with TRBJ2-1; no definite D call. Germline V gene data show CDR1 as MNHEY and CDR2 as SVGAGI. The CDR3 runs to 11 residues. With 7 bases removed from V and 9 bases from J, the gap between germline ends came to 10 bases. CDR3 DNA sequence: TGTGCCAGCACTGCCACGGGTGAGCAGTTCTTC. Translating gives CASTATGEQFF.

The chain links TRBV9 to TRBJ1-1; D not resolved. CDR1 and CDR2 from the germline V gene are SGDLS and YYNGEE. The CDR3 runs to 13 residues. Trimming left V 1 base short and J 1 base short, with 5 bases between. CDR3 DNA sequence: TGTGCCAGCAGCGTAAGAGGGAACACTGAAGCTTTCTTT. Translation gives CASSVRGNTEAFF. Combining the CDR3 with reference TRBV9 and TRBJ1-1 gives the whole variable domain DSGVTQTPKHLITATGQRVTLRCSPRSGDLSVYWYQQSLDQGLQFLIQYYNGEERAKGNILERFSAQQFPDLHSELNLSSLELGDSALYFCASSVRGNTEAFFGQGTRLTVV.

This clone was detected only once. The chain uses TRBV18 and TRBJ1-5; D ambiguous. CDR1 and CDR2 from the germline V gene are KGHSH and LQKENI. Trimming shortened V by 4 bases and J by 0 bases, and 4 bases separated the two germline ends. CDR3 length: 13 amino acids. In DNA form, the CDR3 reads TGTGCCAGCTCACTGGATAGCAATCAGCCCCAGCATTTT. It specifies CASSLDSNQPQHF.

The V gene is TRBV7-2, the J gene TRBJ2-3; either TRBD1 or TRBD2 may fit D (6 bases each). There are 16 residues in the CDR3. Between the trimmed V and J ends, which lost 5 bases and 0 bases, there was a span of 15 bases. Germline CDR1 and CDR2: SGHTA and FQGNSA. The CDR3 sequence: CASSQGTYTSTDTQYF. DNA of the CDR3: TGTGCCAGCAGCCAGGGGACTTATACTAGCACAGATACGCAGTATTTT.

The chain has TRBV9 and TRBJ2-1, with D perhaps matching TRBD1 or TRBD2 (5 bases each). The CDR3 length is 12 residues. Trimming took 3 bases from V and 12 from J, leaving 13 bases between them. Germline loops: CDR1 SGDLS, CDR2 YYNGEE. The DNA for the CDR3 is TGTGCCAGCAGCGCGGGGCAGCCGGGGCAGTTCTTC. This encodes CASSAGQPGQFF.

The chain carries TRBV19 and TRBJ1-5; D is perhaps TRBD1 (6 bases). The CDR3 is 14 residues long. The V and J ends lost 1 base and 3 bases respectively, with 7 bases between them. Germline V gene sequence: CDR1 LNHDA, CDR2 SQIVND (reference sequence). The CDR3 is CASSIGDNNQPQHF. CDR3 nucleotide sequence: TGTGCCAGTAGTATAGGGGACAACAATCAGCCCCAGCATTTT.

The chain has TRBV5-4 and TRBJ2-3; 7 nucleotides agree with TRBD2. This CDR3 is 15 amino acids long. Germline V CDR1 and CDR2: SGHNT, YYREEE (reference sequence). Trimming removed 4 bases from V and 6 bases from J; junction bases left unmatched: 11. The CDR3 sequence: CASSPGGAGLDTQYF. In nucleotides, the CDR3 is TGTGCCAGCAGCCCCGGTGGAGCGGGGTTGGATACGCAGTATTTT.

The CDR3 nucleotides read TGCGCCAGCAGCCAAGAACCAGGCACAGATACGCAGTATTTT. This translates into CASSQEPGTDTQYF. The chain joins TRBV4-3 to TRBJ2-3; the D is unclear. The CDR3 runs 14 residues. The V end was cut by 0 bases, the J end by 1 base, with 5 bases between. The germline gives CDR1 LGHNA, CDR2 YSLEER.

This clone was counted between two and nine times. The chain is built from TRBV7-9 and TRBJ1-5; the D is unclear. The CDR3 consists of 13 residues. V was clipped by 1 base and J by 5 bases, with 6 bases between them. Germline CDR1 and CDR2: SEHNR and FQNEAQ (reference sequence). CDR3 in amino acids: CASSLGSYQPQHF. As DNA, the CDR3 is TGTGCCAGCAGCTTAGGGTCCTATCAGCCCCAGCATTTT.

This chain links TRBV5-1 with TRBJ2-3; 7 bases map to TRBD2. Germline V CDR1 and CDR2: SGHRS, YFSETQ. Trimming cost V 4 bases and J 4 bases; bases outside gene matches: 9. The CDR3 has 15 amino acids. The CDR3 loop reads CASSSASGGADTQYF. CDR3 coding DNA: TGCGCCAGCAGCAGCGCTAGCGGAGGGGCAGATACGCAGTATTTT.

V and J are TRBV4-1 and TRBJ1-2; possible D gene TRBD1, 6 bases. The CDR3 totals 14 residues. In germline, CDR1 is MGHRA, CDR2 YSYEKL. V was trimmed by 3 bases and J by 8 bases, leaving 16 bases between them. This chain's CDR3 is CASSQGARFEGYTF. The CDR3 DNA reads as TGCGCCAGCAGCCAGGGGGCACGGTTCGAGGGCTACACCTTC.

The chain links TRBV9 to TRBJ2-1, with 8 nucleotides matching TRBD2. This CDR3 is built from 14 residues. Germline assignment: CDR1 SGDLS and CDR2 YYNGEE. After removal of 4 bases from V and 7 bases from J, the junction contained 7 bases not matched to a gene. The CDR3 bases are TGTGCCAGCAGCTCCCTGCGGGGGGTAAATGAGCAGTTCTTC. Translated, it gives CASSSLRGVNEQFF. Filled out from reference TRBV9 and TRBJ2-1, the complete variable domain reads DSGVTQTPKHLITATGQRVTLRCSPRSGDLSVYWYQQSLDQGLQFLIQYYNGEERAKGNILERFSAQQFPDLHSELNLSSLELGDSALYFCASSSLRGVNEQFFGPGTRLTVL.

J is TRBJ1-2 and V is TRBV6-5, with unresolved D. CDR3 size: 14 residues. Germline CDR1 reads MNHEY; CDR2 reads SVGAGI. V was cut by 2 bases and J by 7 bases, with 14 bases left in between. The CDR3 here is CASSYLSQVGGYTF. The CDR3 nucleotides are TGTGCCAGCAGTTACCTTTCCCAAGTCGGTGGCTACACCTTC.

Details on this clone: One end of the junction does not line up with germline, which may come from a read error. This rearrangement joins TRBV5-4 to TRBJ2-3; maybe TRBD1 (5 bases). The length of the CDR3 is 15 residues. CDR1 and CDR2 from the germline V gene are SGHNT and YYREEE (reference sequence). This CDR3 reads CASSLPGRGTDTQYF. For the CDR3, the DNA is TGTGCCAGCAGCTTGCCGGGTAGGGGCACGGATACGCAGTATTTT.

The chain has TRBV6-1 and TRBJ1-2; 10 nucleotides align to TRBD1. This CDR3 region has 15 residues. Germline CDR1 reads MNHNS; CDR2 reads SASEGT. V trimming: 3 bases; J trimming: 3 bases; junction bases outside the gene matches: 4. The CDR3 sequence is CASSDRDRGHYGYTF. CDR3 bases: TGTGCCAGCAGTGACCGGGACAGGGGACACTATGGCTACACCTTC.

The chain joins TRBV7-2 to TRBJ1-5; no clear D gene. The CDR3 spans 12 residues. CDR1 is SGHTA, CDR2 FQGNSA, per germline. Trimming left V 1 base short and J 10 bases short, with 8 bases between. The CDR3 DNA is TGTGCCAGCAGCTTAGGGCAGGTACCCCAGCATTTT. Amino acids: CASSLGQVPQHF. Full variable domain (rest looked up from reference TRBV7-2 and TRBJ1-5): GAGVSQSPSNKVTEKGKDVELRCDPISGHTALYWYRQSLGQGLEFLIYFQGNSAPDKSGLPSDRFSAERTGGSVSTLTIQRTQQEDSAVYLCASSLGQVPQHFGDGTRLSIL.

This clone has only one observation. The chain links TRBV5-1 to TRBJ2-7, with 7 bases matching TRBD1. Germline V CDR1 and CDR2: SGHRS, YFSETQ. The CDR3 runs to 14 residues. The J segment lost 0 bases and the V segment lost 1 base, leaving 1 base of the junction unmatched. CDR3 amino acids: CASSLTGDSYEQYF. CDR3 coding DNA: TGCGCCAGCAGCTTGACAGGGGACTCCTACGAGCAGTACTTC.

To note about this clone: This sample includes further DNA sequences coding for the same CDR3. V and J are TRBV27 and TRBJ1-3, with D hard to call. This CDR3 has 13 residues. Germline V gene lookup returns CDR1 MNHEY and CDR2 SMNVEV (reference sequence). Trimming pared 0 bases from V and 4 bases from J, leaving 4 bases between. The CDR3 nucleotides read TGTGCCAGCAGTTTATCCTCCGGAAACACCATATATTTT. The encoded protein is CASSLSSGNTIYF.

The CDR3 reads CASSVGGPTYNEQFF. The CDR3 DNA reads as TGTGCCAGCAGCGTGGGGGGGCCTACCTACAATGAGCAGTTCTTC. The rearrangement links TRBV9 to TRBJ2-1; a weak D match, TRBD2 (7 bases). V lost 2 bases to trimming and J lost 2 bases, with 11 bases between them. The CDR3 spans 15 residues. Germline V gives CDR1 SGDLS, CDR2 YYNGEE. Supplemented by reference TRBV9 and TRBJ2-1, the full variable domain reads DSGVTQTPKHLITATGQRVTLRCSPRSGDLSVYWYQQSLDQGLQFLIQYYNGEERAKGNILERFSAQQFPDLHSELNLSSLELGDSALYFCASSVGGPTYNEQFFGPGTRLTVL.

This clone is a singleton in its sample. V usage is TRBV2 and J usage is TRBJ1-2; D perhaps matches TRBD1 (5 bases). With 6 bases removed from V and 9 bases from J, the gap between germline ends came to 17 bases. Germline assignment: CDR1 SNHLY and CDR2 FYNNEI. This CDR3 region has 13 residues. The CDR3 DNA follows: TGTGCCAGCAGCGATCAGGGAGCGGTCCGCTACACCTTC. Its translation is CASSDQGAVRYTF.

The chain is built from TRBV10-3 and TRBJ2-3; D possibly uses TRBD1 or TRBD2 (5 bases each). The V end was cut by 2 bases, the J end by 2 bases, with 14 bases between. The CDR3 loop spans 16 amino acids. Germline lookup yields CDR1 ENHRY and CDR2 SYGVKD. CDR3 in amino acids: CAISETPTGLTDTQYF. The CDR3 region has the DNA TGTGCCATCAGTGAGACGCCGACGGGGCTCACAGATACGCAGTATTTT.

The rearrangement links TRBV5-1 to TRBJ1-2; D gene unclear. Per the germline V gene, CDR1 is SGHRS and CDR2 is YFSETQ. This CDR3 region has 12 residues. Trimming shortened V by 4 bases and J by 10 bases, and 14 bases separated the two germline ends. CDR3 sequence reads: CASSPDQTHYTF. CDR3 nucleotides: TGCGCCAGCAGCCCGGACCAGACCCACTACACCTTC.

The chain has TRBV7-2 and TRBJ2-3, with D possibly matching TRBD2 (7 bases). The germline V and J ends were trimmed by 8 bases and 4 bases, with 22 bases remaining between them. CDR1 is SGHTA and CDR2 is FQGNSA in the germline V gene. CDR3 length equals 16 residues. The CDR3 loop reads CASAILGGGAADTQYF. CDR3 in DNA: TGTGCCAGCGCTATATTAGGAGGGGGGGCAGCAGATACGCAGTATTTT.

This chain joins TRBV19 and TRBJ2-3, with D perhaps assigned TRBD1 or TRBD2 (6 bases each). The V end was cut by 1 base, the J end by 2 bases, with 13 bases between. This CDR3 comprises 16 residues. The V gene's germline CDR1 is LNHDA and CDR2 SQIVND (reference sequence). The CDR3: CASSIVGGGTTDTQYF. As DNA, the CDR3 is TGTGCCAGTAGTATAGTAGGAGGGGGAACCACAGATACGCAGTATTTT.